This is a list of T cell receptor beta chains from one sample in a study of shared clonotypes between healthy human individuals. Data came from immunoSEQ multiplex PCR; TCRdb stores just in-frame clones and leaves some out. The top ten hold more than 10% of the sample, which has over 400,000 clones, around 73% seen once. Material for sequencing was PBMCs. All receptors derive from a woman in her forties in good health. Some clones in this sample may be carry-over from other donors' samples. CDR3s leave out the opening cysteine and the closing phenylalanine or tryptophan. Each record gives: V gene, J gene, CDR3 protein.

V gene: TRBV18
J gene: TRBJ2-5
CDR3 protein: ASSRTRGGETQY

V gene: TRBV2
J gene: TRBJ2-7
CDR3 protein: AGRQLDLYEQY

V gene: TRBV19
J gene: TRBJ2-7
CDR3 protein: ASSSGQSYEQY

V gene: TRBV25-1
J gene: TRBJ2-7
CDR3 protein: ASRVTETGEQY

V gene: TRBV5-1
J gene: TRBJ1-5
CDR3 protein: ASSLQGGQPQH

V gene: TRBV2
J gene: TRBJ2-3
CDR3 protein: ASSEVARLSDTQY

V gene: TRBV5-4
J gene: TRBJ2-4
CDR3 protein: ASSFPDSGHIQY

V gene: TRBV6-1
J gene: TRBJ2-7
CDR3 protein: ASSGKSGVNSYEQY

V gene: TRBV14
J gene: TRBJ2-7
CDR3 protein: ASSQPPGDEQY

V gene: TRBV23-1
J gene: TRBJ2-1
CDR3 protein: ASSQSRSNEQF

V gene: TRBV2
J gene: TRBJ2-5
CDR3 protein: ASQKGGLDQETQY

V gene: TRBV19
J gene: TRBJ1-1
CDR3 protein: ASEDTGAGVTEAF

V gene: TRBV7-9
J gene: TRBJ2-1
CDR3 protein: ASSWGGSSYNEQF